The 9 T cell receptor beta chains below were found in one sample sequenced in a study of blood T cell repertoires in COVID-19. TCRdb's copy holds only in-frame clones and misses some; the assay was immunoSEQ multiplex PCR. In the table there are hundreds of thousands of clones, around 85% of which are singletons. The sample consisted of PBMCs or T cells enriched from blood (not recorded which). The receptors originated from a man aged 25 to 40 who had recovered from COVID-19.

This chain uses TRBV3-1 (or the pseudogene TRBV3-2) with TRBJ2-3; a possible D gene is TRBD1 (5 bases). Germline V gene data show CDR1 as LGHDT and CDR2 as YNNKEL (reference sequence). The CDR3 loop spans 17 amino acids. Trimming removed 2 bases from V and 0 bases from J, with 15 bases in between. The CDR3 loop reads CASSQTPGRSSTDTQYF. Here the CDR3 DNA reads TGTGCCAGCAGCCAAACCCCAGGGCGCTCTAGCACAGATACGCAGTATTTT.

The CDR3 sequence is CASSFQGNIQYF. The CDR3 nucleotides are TGTGCCAGCAGCTTCCAGGGGAACATTCAGTACTTC. V gene TRBV7-2 combines with J gene TRBJ2-4; D might be TRBD1 (6 bases). CDR1 SGHTA and CDR2 FQGNSA come from the germline V gene. The CDR3 consists of 12 residues. V was clipped by 3 bases and J by 7 bases, with 7 bases between them.

Here the CDR3 reads CASSFQATDEQFF. The CDR3 bases are TGCGCCAGCAGCTTTCAGGCCACGGATGAGCAGTTCTTC. The genes are TRBV5-1 and TRBJ2-1; no definite D call. The CDR3 is 13 residues long. Trimming removed 2 bases from V and 8 bases from J, with 11 bases in between. Germline CDR1 SGHRS, CDR2 YFSETQ.

This chain connects TRBV27 to TRBJ1-1; the D gene is possibly TRBD1 (6 bases). CDR3 length: 14 residues. The V and J ends lost 6 bases and 7 bases respectively, with 18 bases between them. Germline CDR1 reads MNHEY; CDR2 reads SMNVEV (reference sequence). For the CDR3, the DNA is TGTGCCAGCAGGAGATATCGCCAGGACAGTGAAGCTTTCTTT. Its protein is CASRRYRQDSEAFF.

V is TRBV29-1 and J is TRBJ2-5, with TRBD2 identical over 8 bases. CDR3 length: 14 amino acids. CDR1 and CDR2 from the germline V gene are SQVTM and ANQGSEA. J was trimmed by 4 bases and V by 8 bases; bases with no gene match: 12. The CDR3 reads CSTTGTSRGETQYF. DNA of the CDR3: TGCAGCACCACCGGGACTAGTAGGGGAGAGACCCAGTACTTC.

The genes are TRBV7-2 and TRBJ1-2; 7 bases map to TRBD1. The CDR3 extends over 16 amino acids. Germline CDR1 SGHTA, CDR2 FQGNSA. The junction had 9 bases not matched to a gene; V was cut back by 1 base and J by 4 bases. This chain's CDR3 is CASSLGGGAGIYGYTF. In nucleotides, the CDR3 is TGTGCCAGCAGCTTAGGAGGGGGCGCAGGGATCTATGGCTACACCTTC.

This clone was detected a few times. CDR3 region: CAWSVWSGLAAYNEQFF. Here the CDR3 DNA reads TGTGCCTGGAGTGTATGGTCTGGGCTAGCAGCCTACAATGAGCAGTTCTTC. This rearrangement joins TRBV30 to TRBJ2-1, with D possibly matching TRBD2 (5 bases). V was pared by 0 bases and J by 2 bases, with 17 bases between. The CDR3 has 17 amino acids. The V gene's germline CDR1 is GTSNPN and CDR2 SVGIG (reference sequence).

V and J are TRBV7-9 and TRBJ1-4; TRBD1 agrees at 9 bases. V lost 2 bases, J lost 8 bases, and 9 bases stayed unmatched. The CDR3 extends over 16 amino acids. Germline assignment: CDR1 SEHNR and CDR2 FQNEAQ (reference sequence). As DNA, the CDR3 is TGTGCCAGCAGCTTACACACGGGACAGGGTGAGGAAAAACTGTTTTTT. Its translation is CASSLHTGQGEEKLFF.

In this sample, this clone turned up once. The chain uses TRBV5-4 and TRBJ1-3; 7 bases fit TRBD1. The V segment lost 4 bases and the J segment 0 bases; nucleotides outside the gene matches: 7. The V gene's germline CDR1 is SGHNT and CDR2 YYREEE (reference sequence). The CDR3 totals 16 residues. The CDR3, as DNA: TGTGCCAGCAGCCAAAACAGGGGAATCTCTGGAAACACCATATATTTT. As protein: CASSQNRGISGNTIYF.